One sample yielded the 2 T cell receptor beta chains listed below, sequenced in a study of identical twins. TCRdb analysed the 5' RACE reads with MiXCR anew, one entry per CDR3 protein. The top ten hold about 0.27% of the sample, which has around 1.7 million distinct CDR3 sequences, about 30% seen once. The sample comprised cord blood. These receptors came from a newborn girl in good health.

This clonotype was seen a few times. The genes are TRBV5-1 and TRBJ2-3, with D perhaps matching TRBD2 (6 bases). The V gene lost 3 bases and the J gene lost 2 bases, with 13 bases spanning the gap. Germline loops: CDR1 SGHRS, CDR2 YFSETQ. This CDR3 is built from 15 residues. As DNA, the CDR3 is TGCGCCAGCAGCTCTGGCGGGACTTTCACAGATACGCAGTATTTT. It codes for CASSSGGTFTDTQYF.

The sample holds a few counts of this clonotype. This chain links TRBV10-3 with TRBJ2-4; 8 positions match TRBD1. V trimming: 4 bases; J trimming: 6 bases; junction bases outside the gene matches: 5. Germline assignment: CDR1 ENHRY and CDR2 SYGVKD. CDR3 size: 14 residues. CDR3 loop: CAISGQGAGNIQYF. Here the CDR3 DNA reads TGTGCCATCAGTGGCCAGGGGGCGGGAAACATTCAGTACTTC.